This T cell receptor (beta chain) emerged from a study of PD-1 blockade in classical Hodgkin lymphoma. No patient escaped relapse after autologous stem cell transplantation, and brentuximab vedotin exposure varied. Method: immunoSEQ multiplex PCR; TCRdb's copy keeps in-frame clones and lacks some. Of under 110,000 clones in the sample, roughly 91% were seen once. This clonotype originated in a human donor with classical Hodgkin lymphoma. Material: peripheral blood mononuclear cells (PBMCs), obtained before the second cycle of nivolumab.

CDR3 amino acids: CASSEVLTDTQYF. For the CDR3, the DNA is TGTGCCAGCAGCGAGGTACTCACAGATACGCAGTATTTT. The rearrangement links TRBV6-4 to TRBJ2-3; D gene uncertain. Germline V lookup: CDR1 MRHNA, CDR2 SNTAGT. The CDR3 consists of 13 residues. Trimming removed 6 bases at V and 2 bases at J, with 9 bases between.